The clone carrying this TCR beta chain was counted only a few times. CDR1 is MNHNY and CDR2 is SVGAGI in the germline V gene (reference sequence). The V gene end was trimmed by 6 bases and the J gene end by 5 bases; junction bases not matched to a gene: 4. CDR3 length: 12 residues. TCRbeta library preparation incorporated unique molecular identifiers. A single record per CDR3 protein comes from TCRdb applying MiXCR to the PCR reads. The data contain about 370,000 distinct CDR3 sequences, around 21% of them singletons. These data originate in a study of T-cell reconstitution after alpha-beta-depleted transplantation in children.

The receptor was derived from a human donor who donated a stem cell graft to a child with acute myeloid leukemia. This material consisted of PBMCs from the stem cell graft donor, taken from the stem cell graft. The chain is built from TRBV6-6 and TRBJ2-7, with 7 bases matching TRBD1. The CDR3 DNA follows: TGTGCCAGCAGAAGGCAGGGGGACGAGCAGTACTTC. Its translation is CASRRQGDEQYF.